This entry lists 27 T cell receptor beta chains sequenced from one sample in a study of T cell changes during pregnancy in multiple sclerosis (dated by TCRdb to the late 2010s). The library relied on the immunoSEQ multiplex PCR assay. TCRdb mirrors the immuneACCESS table, restricted to in-frame sequences. Some clones are absent from its copies; in checked studies, under half trace to an unresolved V gene, and the reason for the others is unknown. The sample table records approximately 85,000 clones; just over 90% of these occur just once. 2.5% to 3% of the sample belongs to the ten largest clones. The material was peripheral blood, obtained in the first trimester of pregnancy. The origin of the receptors is a female donor with multiple sclerosis, enrolled in a pregnancy study.

The V gene is TRBV2, the J gene TRBJ1-2; the D is unclear. The CDR3 runs 13 residues. V dropped 4 bases and J dropped 7 bases, with 13 bases sitting between them. Germline assignment: CDR1 SNHLY and CDR2 FYNNEI. DNA of the CDR3: TGTGCCAGCAGTGTACCTATCTCGGGTGGCTACACCTTC. Translating it yields CASSVPISGGYTF.

The V and J genes are TRBV9 and TRBJ2-1; TRBD2 matches 9 bases. Germline V gene lookup returns CDR1 SGDLS and CDR2 YYNGEE. The CDR3 covers 15 residues. Trimming cost V 6 bases and J 4 bases; bases outside gene matches: 8. CDR3 in amino acids: CASTRGGAVYNEQFF. The CDR3, as DNA: TGTGCCAGCACTCGCGGGGGGGCAGTGTACAATGAGCAGTTCTTC. Variable domain in full (rest from reference TRBV9 and TRBJ2-1): DSGVTQTPKHLITATGQRVTLRCSPRSGDLSVYWYQQSLDQGLQFLIQYYNGEERAKGNILERFSAQQFPDLHSELNLSSLELGDSALYFCASTRGGAVYNEQFFGPGTRLTVL.

The J gene is TRBJ1-2, the V gene TRBV5-5; 8 bases fit TRBD1. Germline lookup yields CDR1 SGHKS and CDR2 YYEKEE (reference sequence). Germline trimming cut 0 bases from V and 8 bases from J; bases unmatched to any gene: 9. There are 15 residues in the CDR3. The CDR3 coding sequence is TGTGCCAGCAGCTTGGAGGACCAGGGGGCGGGAGGCTACACCTTC. Its translation is CASSLEDQGAGGYTF.

The chain is built from TRBV19 and TRBJ1-1, with 9 bases matching TRBD1. The CDR3 totals 17 residues. Germline loops: CDR1 LNHDA, CDR2 SQIVND (reference sequence). Losses at the gene ends were 8 bases for V and 5 bases for J; bases not matched to a gene: 18. The CDR3 coding sequence is TGTGCCAGTCAAAGCGGGGACAGGGCCCCTTTTGGGACTGAAGCTTTCTTT. This encodes CASQSGDRAPFGTEAFF.

V and J are TRBV29-1 and TRBJ2-1, with 10 bases aligning to TRBD2. The CDR3 runs 12 residues. The V gene end was trimmed by 7 bases and the J gene end by 10 bases; junction bases not matched to a gene: 7. Germline assignment: CDR1 SQVTM and CDR2 ANQGSEA. In DNA form, the CDR3 reads TGCAGCGGAATCGGGACTAGCGAAGAGCAGTTCTTC. This sequence encodes CSGIGTSEEQFF.

The chain carries TRBV6-1 and TRBJ2-3, with D perhaps matching TRBD2 (5 bases). This CDR3 region has 12 residues. The germline V gene encodes CDR1 MNHNS and CDR2 SASEGT. The V gene lost 7 bases and the J gene lost 5 bases, with 10 bases spanning the gap. The CDR3 sequence is CASNGMLDTQYF. The CDR3 coding sequence is TGTGCCAGCAACGGGATGCTAGATACGCAGTATTTT.

This clone appeared once. V gene TRBV5-1 combines with J gene TRBJ2-4, with 7 bases fitting TRBD2. Germline V gene lookup returns CDR1 SGHRS and CDR2 YFSETQ. V shed 0 bases, J shed 7 bases, and the junction held 7 bases outside the gene matches. This CDR3 spans 15 amino acids. The DNA of the CDR3 is TGCGCCAGCAGCTTGGATGGGAGGGGCCGGAACATTCAGTACTTC. Translated: CASSLDGRGRNIQYF.

V is TRBV19 and J is TRBJ2-7, with a tentative D call TRBD2 (7 bases). The CDR3 has 16 residues. Deletions cut 3 bases from V and 0 bases from J, with 15 bases between. The germline CDR1 and CDR2 sequences are LNHDA and SQIVND (reference sequence). The CDR3 DNA is TGTGCCAGTAGTATGGGCGCGGGGGCGAGCTCCTACGAGCAGTACTTC. It yields the protein CASSMGAGASSYEQYF.

This chain uses TRBV5-1 with TRBJ2-7; perhaps TRBD2 as D (6 bases). The V gene lost 7 bases and the J gene lost 8 bases, with 19 bases spanning the gap. The CDR3 extends over 13 amino acids. The V gene's germline CDR1 is SGHRS and CDR2 YFSETQ. CDR3: CASGTFSSQQQYF. The CDR3, as DNA: TGCGCCAGCGGGACTTTTTCCTCTCAACAGCAGTACTTC.

This chain joins TRBV28 and TRBJ1-3; 8 bases align to TRBD1. Germline V gene lookup returns CDR1 MDHEN and CDR2 SYDVKM. The ends lost 8 bases at V and 0 bases at J; junction bases unmatched: 3. The CDR3 is 14 amino acids. CDR3 in amino acids: CASHRGYSGNTIYF. DNA for the CDR3: TGTGCCAGCCACAGGGGGTACTCTGGAAACACCATATATTTT.

The chain has TRBV28 and TRBJ1-2; D ambiguous. This CDR3 comprises 13 residues. Between the trimmed V and J ends, which lost 6 bases and 5 bases, there was a span of 13 bases. Germline V gene sequence: CDR1 MDHEN, CDR2 SYDVKM. CDR3 DNA sequence: TGTGCCAGCAGAGAGACACAGAGTTATGGCTACACCTTC. Its translation: CASRETQSYGYTF.

This clone was seen only once. The V call is TRBV6-5, the J call TRBJ1-2; 7 bases are a match to TRBD1. The CDR3 has 15 residues. The V gene end was trimmed by 2 bases and the J gene end by 4 bases; junction bases not matched to a gene: 7. Per the germline V gene, CDR1 is MNHEY and CDR2 is SVGAGI. CDR3 region: CASSYRETGPYGYTF. Here the CDR3 DNA reads TGTGCCAGCAGTTACCGCGAGACAGGGCCCTATGGCTACACCTTC.

The gene calls are TRBV9 and TRBJ2-1; 7 bases align to TRBD2. The CDR3 is 15 residues long. The germline CDR1 and CDR2 sequences are SGDLS and YYNGEE. The J segment lost 10 bases and the V segment lost 0 bases, leaving 10 bases of the junction unmatched. CDR3 in DNA: TGTGCCAGCAGCGTAGCCGGGACTAACAATGAGGAGCAGTTCTTC. Translated: CASSVAGTNNEEQFF.

This chain uses TRBV4-3 with TRBJ1-1; 7 bases agree with TRBD1. Germline CDR1 is LGHNA and CDR2 is YSLEER. The CDR3 length is 11 residues. V dropped 7 bases and J dropped 6; count of bases not matched to a gene: 2. CDR3 sequence (DNA): TGCGCCAGCAAGGGGGCAGCTGAAGCTTTCTTT. Translation: CASKGAAEAFF.

The rearrangement links TRBV19 to TRBJ2-2, with 9 positions matching TRBD2. V trimming: 2 bases; J trimming: 6 bases; junction bases outside the gene matches: 4. The CDR3 covers 15 residues. The germline gives CDR1 LNHDA, CDR2 SQIVND (reference sequence). The CDR3 here is CASSILAGRAGELFF. The DNA of the CDR3 is TGTGCCAGTAGTATACTAGCGGGACGGGCCGGGGAGCTGTTTTTT.

The rearrangement joins TRBV9 to TRBJ2-1; D gene unclear. The CDR3 has 16 amino acids. CDR1 is SGDLS, CDR2 YYNGEE, per germline. V was cut by 4 bases and J by 0 bases, with 14 bases left in between. The CDR3 here is CASSPRPSGSYNEQFF. In DNA, the CDR3 is TGTGCCAGCAGCCCACGACCTTCGGGCTCCTACAATGAGCAGTTCTTC.

The chain recombines TRBV5-8 with TRBJ1-5, with unresolved D. The CDR3 totals 12 residues. From germline, CDR1 is SGHTS and CDR2 YDEGEE. The V end lost 4 bases, the J end lost 9 bases, and 11 bases lay between the germline ends. The CDR3 DNA is TGTGCCAGCAGCCCTGGTGCGGGGCCCCAGCATTTT. Protein sequence: CASSPGAGPQHF.

CDR3 in DNA: TGTGCCAGCATGACAGGACCAAATCAGCCCCAGCATTTT. It yields the protein CASMTGPNQPQHF. This chain uses TRBV2 with TRBJ1-5; weak D call: TRBD1 (6 bases). The V gene lost 7 bases and the J gene lost 4 bases, with 11 bases spanning the gap. The CDR3 extends over 13 amino acids. Germline V gene data show CDR1 as SNHLY and CDR2 as FYNNEI.

This chain joins TRBV21-1 and TRBJ2-5; no DNA check was done on the table's D call, TRBD2. TRBV21-1 is a known pseudogene. The CDR3 loop spans 14 amino acids. In DNA, the CDR3 is TGTGCCAGCAGCGGGGGGGTAACAAGAGAGACCCAGTACTTC. Translated: CASSGGVTRETQYF.

This rearrangement joins TRBV6-6 to TRBJ1-1, with 9 bases fitting TRBD1. The CDR3 covers 15 residues. The ends lost 6 bases at V and 4 bases at J; junction bases unmatched: 9. Germline loops: CDR1 MNHNY, CDR2 SVGAGI (reference sequence). The CDR3 DNA is TGTGCCAGCAGCCTACGAGGGACAGGGTTCACTGAAGCTTTCTTT. Translated, it gives CASSLRGTGFTEAFF.

The chain carries TRBV18 and TRBJ2-3; perhaps TRBD2 as D (7 bases). Trimming pared 1 base from V and 5 bases from J, leaving 13 bases between. Germline assignment: CDR1 KGHSH and CDR2 LQKENI. The CDR3 runs to 15 residues. The CDR3 bases are TGTGCCAGCTCACCACTTCGGGGGGCCTTAGATACGCAGTATTTT. It is translated as CASSPLRGALDTQYF.

The genes are TRBV5-1 and TRBJ1-2, with a weak D call TRBD1 (5 bases). The CDR3 is 13 amino acids. V gave up 6 bases and J gave up 3 bases, with 12 bases separating them. Germline CDR1 reads SGHRS; CDR2 reads YFSETQ. CDR3: CASTPDIDYGYTF. DNA for the CDR3: TGCGCCAGCACACCGGACATTGACTATGGCTACACCTTC.

This clone was recorded once. The V call is TRBV19, the J call TRBJ2-3; 9 nucleotides match TRBD2. The V and J ends lost 8 bases and 2 bases, in that order; junction bases with no gene match: 5. CDR3 length: 14 amino acids. Germline CDR1 LNHDA, CDR2 SQIVND (reference sequence). Here the CDR3 DNA reads TGTGCCAGTGGGCTGGGACTAGCCACAGATACGCAGTATTTT. This codes for CASGLGLATDTQYF.

The V and J genes are TRBV7-6 and TRBJ1-2; possible D gene TRBD1, 5 bases. Trimming shortened V by 8 bases and J by 2 bases, and 12 bases separated the two germline ends. Looked up from germline, CDR1 is SGHVS and CDR2 is FNYEAQ. The CDR3 is made up of 13 amino acids. CDR3 sequence reads: CASAGVGNYGYTF. In DNA, the CDR3 is TGTGCCAGCGCGGGGGTTGGGAACTATGGCTACACCTTC. Variable domain in full (rest from reference TRBV7-6 and TRBJ1-2): GAGVSQSPRYKVTKRGQDVALRCDPISGHVSLYWYRQALGQGPEFLTYFNYEAQQDKSGLPNDRFSAERPEGSISTLTIQRTEQRDSAMYRCASAGVGNYGYTFGSGTRLTVV.

This chain connects TRBV11-2 to TRBJ2-7, with TRBD2 matching 10 bases. The CDR3 has 13 residues. J lost 4 bases, V lost 5 bases, and 2 bases had no gene match. CDR1 is SGHAT, CDR2 FQNNGV, per germline. CDR3 coding DNA: TGTGCCAGCAGCCTAGCGGGAGTGTACGAGCAGTACTTC. Residues: CASSLAGVYEQYF.

The rearrangement joins TRBV6-1 to TRBJ2-2; 9 bases align to TRBD2. Germline lookup yields CDR1 MNHNS and CDR2 SASEGT. This CDR3 spans 16 amino acids. The ends lost 0 bases at V and 6 bases at J; junction bases unmatched: 5. CDR3 in amino acids: CASSEAAGGFAGELFF. CDR3 in DNA: TGTGCCAGCAGTGAAGCGGCGGGAGGGTTCGCCGGGGAGCTGTTTTTT.

At least ten counts were recorded for this clone. This rearrangement joins TRBV13 to TRBJ2-3; 8 bases map to TRBD2. CDR3 size: 16 residues. With V trimmed by 3 bases and J by 7 bases, 12 bases remained unmatched. Germline V gene sequence: CDR1 PRHDT, CDR2 FYEKMQ (reference sequence). The CDR3 here is CASSFFSGGSTNTQYF. The CDR3 DNA reads TGTGCCAGCAGCTTTTTTTCGGGAGGGTCCACTAATACGCAGTATTTT.